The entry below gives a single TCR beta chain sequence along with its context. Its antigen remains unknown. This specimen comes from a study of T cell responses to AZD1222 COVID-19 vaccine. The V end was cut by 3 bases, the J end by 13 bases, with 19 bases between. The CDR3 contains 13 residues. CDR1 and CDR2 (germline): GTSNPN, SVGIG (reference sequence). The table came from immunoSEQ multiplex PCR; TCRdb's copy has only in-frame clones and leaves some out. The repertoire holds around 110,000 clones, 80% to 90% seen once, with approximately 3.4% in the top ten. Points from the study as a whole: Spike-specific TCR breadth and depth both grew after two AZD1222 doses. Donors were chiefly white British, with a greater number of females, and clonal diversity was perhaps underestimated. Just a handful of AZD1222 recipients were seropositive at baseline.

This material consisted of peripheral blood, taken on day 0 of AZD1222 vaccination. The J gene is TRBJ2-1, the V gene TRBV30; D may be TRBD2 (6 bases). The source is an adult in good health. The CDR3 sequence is CAWSVNWGGIQFF. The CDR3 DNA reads TGTGCCTGGAGCGTAAACTGGGGCGGGATCCAGTTCTTC.